This T cell receptor beta chain appears in the sequencing data of a study of T cell responses to AZD1222 COVID-19 vaccine. General study points: Clonal diversity was possibly underestimated, and white British individuals and females predominated among donors. The study reported that nearly half of spike-specific TCRs target unmutated variant regions. Seropositive AZD1222 recipients at baseline numbered only five or six.

Produced via immunoSEQ multiplex PCR; TCRdb's table is partial and in-frame only. The data contain 100,000 to 150,000 clones, roughly 82% of them singletons. About this clone itself: Its target is unknown.

CDR1 is SGHDN, CDR2 FVKESK, per germline. This CDR3 contains 18 residues. After removal of 2 bases from V and 7 bases from J, the junction contained 12 bases not matched to a gene. This sequence joins TRBV14 and TRBJ2-1, with 12 bases matching TRBD2. Sequences were derived from peripheral blood, sampled 28 days after the second AZD1222 dose. The clonotype comes from an adult who received the AZD1222 COVID-19 vaccine. The CDR3 is CASSQLFGLAGGPNEQFF. The CDR3 region has the DNA TGTGCCAGCAGCCAATTGTTCGGTCTAGCGGGGGGGCCTAATGAGCAGTTCTTC.